This T cell receptor (beta chain) was sequenced during a study of radiation and T cells in renal cell carcinoma. Across the whole study: Nephrectomy followed 15 Gy stereotactic body radiation by 4 weeks. Study outcomes and limitations: In blood, top tumor clones expanded by 2 weeks, shrinking by 4. Pretreatment tumor biopsies were lacking, so baseline clonotypes are unknown.

On this clone itself: Its cognate antigen is unknown.

Noted time point: blood 2 weeks post-SBRT. Sample treatment: 15 Gy SBRT to primary tumor, nephrectomy 4 weeks later. Radiation-treated patients gave blood at baseline, week 2 and week 4. Per the germline V gene, CDR1 is SGHRS and CDR2 is YFSETQ. Between the trimmed V and J ends, which lost 0 bases and 1 base, there was a span of 15 bases. The CDR3 contains 17 residues. Measured with immunoSEQ multiplex PCR; TCRdb has only the in-frame clones, and not every one. The sample lists roughly 80,000 clones, around 86% occurring once. J is TRBJ2-3 and V is TRBV5-1, with D possibly matching TRBD2 (5 bases). The sequence was collected from a woman aged 50 to 60 with renal cell carcinoma. The sample here was blood, taken from a patient whose treatment included radiotherapy and nephrectomy. In DNA, the CDR3 is TGCGCCAGCAGCTTGGCACAAATGGCCGGGGGCACAGATACGCAGTATTTT. Amino acids: CASSLAQMAGGTDTQYF.